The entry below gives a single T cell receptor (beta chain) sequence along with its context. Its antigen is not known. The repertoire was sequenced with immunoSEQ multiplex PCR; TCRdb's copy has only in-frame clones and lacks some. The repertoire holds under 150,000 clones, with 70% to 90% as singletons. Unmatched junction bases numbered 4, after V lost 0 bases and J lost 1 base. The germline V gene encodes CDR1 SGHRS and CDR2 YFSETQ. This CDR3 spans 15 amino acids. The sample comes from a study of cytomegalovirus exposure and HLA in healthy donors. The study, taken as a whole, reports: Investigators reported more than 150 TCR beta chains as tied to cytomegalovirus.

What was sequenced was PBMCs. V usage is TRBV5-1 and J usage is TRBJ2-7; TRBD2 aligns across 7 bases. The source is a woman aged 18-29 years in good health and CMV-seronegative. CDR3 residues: CASSLVSSGSYEQYF. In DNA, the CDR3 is TGCGCCAGCAGCTTGGTGTCTAGCGGTTCCTACGAGCAGTACTTC. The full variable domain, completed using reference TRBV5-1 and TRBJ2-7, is KAGVTQTPRYLIKTRGQQVTLSCSPISGHRSVSWYQQTPGQGLQFLFEYFSETQRNKGNFPGRFSGRQFSNSRSEMNVSTLELGDSALYLCASSLVSSGSYEQYFGPGTRLTVT.